The 5 T cell receptor beta chains below all came from one sample that was sequenced in a study of T cell changes during pregnancy in multiple sclerosis. Using immunoSEQ multiplex PCR, the repertoire was profiled, and TCRdb retains in-frame clones only, with some absent. The sample includes more than 20,000 clones, around 93% seen only once; the top ten take roughly 7.4%. The source material was CD8+ T cells from peripheral blood mononuclear cells, sampled in the third trimester of pregnancy. The receptors here all came from a female donor with multiple sclerosis, enrolled in a pregnancy study.

This clone was seen a handful of times. The chain carries TRBV7-9 and TRBJ2-1; the D is unclear. CDR3 size: 17 residues. Germline CDR1 is SEHNR and CDR2 is FQNEAQ (reference sequence). Trimming removed 6 bases at V and 3 bases at J, with 21 bases between. The CDR3 DNA follows: TGTGCCAGCAGTTCCAGTATCACGCAGGCCTTCTACAATGAGCAGTTCTTC. This codes for CASSSSITQAFYNEQFF.

This chain links TRBV5-1 with TRBJ2-5, with 7 nucleotides matching TRBD2. The tail of the sequence fits TRBJ2-7 better, so the J call may be wrong. The CDR3 extends over 14 amino acids. Germline-derived CDR1 and CDR2 are SGHRS and YFSETQ. The CDR3 sequence: CASSLGEGLYEQYF. The CDR3 coding sequence is TGCGCCAGCAGCTTGGGGGAGGGCCTTTACGAGCAGTACTTC.

The chain joins TRBV28 to TRBJ1-5; 9 nucleotides line up with TRBD1. The germline V gene has CDR1 MDHEN and CDR2 SYDVKM. CDR3 length equals 15 residues. Trimming took 9 bases from V and 7 from J; bases not matched to a gene: 13. The CDR3 nucleotides read TGTGCCAGTCATAGGGGGCCGGGACAGGGCCAGCCCCAGCATTTT. Residues: CASHRGPGQGQPQHF.

The genes are TRBV25-1 and TRBJ2-1, with D possibly matching TRBD2 (5 bases). In germline, CDR1 is MGHDK, CDR2 SYGVNS. V lost 4 bases to trimming and J lost 4 bases, with 17 bases between them. This CDR3 comprises 16 residues. The CDR3 DNA reads TGTGCCAGCAGTGTTCGTGGGAGAAAAGGGTACAATGAGCAGTTCTTC. It codes for CASSVRGRKGYNEQFF.

The V call is TRBV6-1, the J call TRBJ2-7, with D tentatively TRBD2 (5 bases). Germline V CDR1 and CDR2: MNHNS, SASEGT. V lost 3 bases and J 7 bases, leaving 19 bases between the germline ends. The CDR3 sequence is 15 residues long. CDR3: CASSDPAKTPGEQYF. The CDR3 nucleotides read TGTGCCAGCAGTGACCCCGCCAAAACCCCGGGGGAGCAGTACTTC.